One and the same sample provided the 31 T cell receptor beta chains below, sequenced in a study of memory CD4+ T cells and cytomegalovirus serostatus. The method was immunoSEQ multiplex PCR; TCRdb's version includes in-frame clones alone and lacks a portion of them. Among 50,000 or so clones, around three quarters were seen once, and the ten largest hold about 1.5%. Single viable CD3+CD4+CD8-CD45RO+ cells were sorted as the memory CD4+ T cells. The sample was memory CD4+ T cells from blood. The receptors derive from an adult in good health and CMV-seronegative.

This clone was picked up a small number of times. Written as DNA, the CDR3 is TGCGCCAGCAGCCTCCCAAACAGGGGGCTGAACACTGAAGCTTTCTTT. Amino acid sequence: CASSLPNRGLNTEAFF. This chain links TRBV5-1 with TRBJ1-1, with 9 nucleotides matching TRBD1. Unmatched junction bases numbered 7, after V lost 4 bases and J lost 0 bases. CDR1 and CDR2 (germline): SGHRS, YFSETQ. The CDR3 totals 16 residues. The variable domain in full, with the rest retrieved from reference TRBV5-1 and TRBJ1-1, is KAGVTQTPRYLIKTRGQQVTLSCSPISGHRSVSWYQQTPGQGLQFLFEYFSETQRNKGNFPGRFSGRQFSNSRSEMNVSTLELGDSALYLCASSLPNRGLNTEAFFGQGTRLTVV.

This clone has more than one count but fewer than ten. The V and J genes are TRBV28 and TRBJ1-1; maybe TRBD1 (5 bases). The V and J ends lost 10 bases and 5 bases respectively, with 20 bases between them. Germline CDR1 is MDHEN and CDR2 is SYDVKM. This CDR3 contains 14 residues. CDR3 in amino acids: CATPKGVRETEAFF. The CDR3 bases are TGTGCCACCCCGAAGGGAGTCAGGGAAACTGAAGCTTTCTTT.

The chain joins TRBV6-4 to TRBJ2-5; weak D call: TRBD2 (5 bases). Germline V lookup: CDR1 MRHNA, CDR2 SNTAGT. V lost 4 bases and J 2 bases, leaving 17 bases between the germline ends. The CDR3 is made up of 16 amino acids. The CDR3 region has the DNA TGTGCCAGCAGTGCGCCGATTAGAAGCGGTCAAGAGACCCAGTACTTC. It specifies CASSAPIRSGQETQYF.

This chain links TRBV5-8 with TRBJ2-5; D is possibly TRBD1 or TRBD2 (5 bases each). The CDR3 has 12 residues. Germline V gene lookup returns CDR1 SGHTS and CDR2 YDEGEE. The ends were cut back, 2 bases at V and 7 bases at J, with 9 bases in the middle. The CDR3 region has the DNA TGTGCCAGCAGCTTTCAGAGGGGGACCCAGTACTTC. Translation gives CASSFQRGTQYF.

In this sample, this clone turned up once. The chain is built from TRBV7-2 and TRBJ2-3; 9 nucleotides match TRBD2. The CDR3 consists of 15 residues. Germline V CDR1 and CDR2: SGHTA, FQGNSA. V was pared by 4 bases and J by 6 bases, with 8 bases of the junction left unmatched. The CDR3, as DNA: TGTGCCAGCAGCTCCACTAGCGGGCCTTTGGATACGCAGTATTTT. This gives the protein CASSSTSGPLDTQYF.

This clone occurred a few times. This chain links TRBV9 with TRBJ2-5; 7 positions agree with TRBD2. The germline V gene has CDR1 SGDLS and CDR2 YYNGEE. The CDR3 has 15 amino acids. V was pared by 6 bases and J by 4 bases, with 12 bases of the junction left unmatched. CDR3 sequence reads: CASTLGLMGGETQYF. The CDR3 DNA sequence: TGTGCCAGCACCTTGGGACTAATGGGTGGAGAGACCCAGTACTTC.

The V call is TRBV21-1, the J call TRBJ2-7; TRBD2 is the table's D call and was not checked against the DNA. TRBV21-1 is classified as a pseudogene. The CDR3 is 12 amino acids. CDR3 in DNA: TGTGCCAGTCGGGGTGGTAGGAACGAGCAGTACTTC. Its protein is CASRGGRNEQYF.

The chain has TRBV30 and TRBJ1-1; possible D gene TRBD1, 5 bases. Looked up from germline, CDR1 is GTSNPN and CDR2 is SVGIG (reference sequence). V dropped 6 bases and J dropped 8 bases, with 16 bases sitting between them. The CDR3 covers 12 residues. Here the CDR3 reads CACTGLSFEAFF. In nucleotides, the CDR3 is TGTGCCTGTACAGGTTTGTCCTTCGAAGCTTTCTTT.

V usage is TRBV2 and J usage is TRBJ2-5; D is unclear. This CDR3 has 17 residues. Germline CDR1 SNHLY, CDR2 FYNNEI. The V end lost 6 bases, the J end lost 2 bases, and 22 bases lay between the germline ends. DNA for the CDR3: TGTGCCAGCAGCTCGCATGTCCTAGGAGACGTACAAGAGACCCAGTACTTC. Translation gives CASSSHVLGDVQETQYF.

The chain couples TRBV10-1 to TRBJ2-2, with a weak D call TRBD1 (5 bases). Germline V gene sequence: CDR1 WNHNN, CDR2 SYGVQD (reference sequence). V lost 5 bases, J lost 4 bases, and 11 bases lay in between. This CDR3 has 14 residues. CDR3 sequence (DNA): TGCGCCAGCAGTACAGCCAGGGCCACCGGGGAGCTGTTTTTT. Its translation is CASSTARATGELFF.

A single count supports this clone. V and J are TRBV6-1 and TRBJ1-4, with TRBD1 matching 9 bases. This CDR3 region has 15 residues. Germline values: CDR1 MNHNS, CDR2 SASEGT. Germline trimming cut 4 bases from V and 9 bases from J; bases unmatched to any gene: 9. The CDR3 nucleotides read TGTGCCAGCAGTGGCAACACAGGGGGCGCGAAAAAACTGTTTTTT. This sequence encodes CASSGNTGGAKKLFF.

In this sample, this clone turned up a few times. This chain joins TRBV6-1 and TRBJ2-7; D may be TRBD1 or TRBD2 (5 bases each). The CDR3 totals 13 residues. V lost 11 bases to trimming and J lost 2 bases, with 16 bases between them. Germline CDR1 and CDR2: MNHNS and SASEGT. The CDR3 DNA reads TGTGCCTCCCTCCGGGACGGTGCCTACGAGCAGTACTTC. This translates into CASLRDGAYEQYF.

The gene calls are TRBV18 and TRBJ1-1; weak D call: TRBD1 (5 bases). From germline, CDR1 is KGHSH and CDR2 LQKENI. V gave up 3 bases and J gave up 9 bases, with 8 bases separating them. The CDR3 has 11 amino acids. CDR3 in amino acids: CASSPGGKAFF. CDR3 bases: TGTGCCAGCTCACCGGGGGGGAAAGCTTTCTTT.

This clone was observed a handful of times. V is TRBV6-1 and J is TRBJ2-3; D call uncertain. V lost 10 bases and J lost 5, with 10 bases in between. Germline V lookup: CDR1 MNHNS, CDR2 SASEGT. CDR3 length: 11 amino acids. This CDR3 is CATTLLDTQYF. As DNA, the CDR3 is TGTGCCACCACCTTACTAGATACGCAGTATTTT.

V gene TRBV7-2 combines with J gene TRBJ1-5, with D unresolved. The germline gives CDR1 SGHTA, CDR2 FQGNSA. The CDR3 sequence is 16 residues long. Trimming cost V 3 bases and J 1 base, with 13 bases left between them. CDR3 DNA: TGTGCCAGCAGCTTTGCGGGCAGTACGAGCAATCAGCCCCAGCATTTT. Translation: CASSFAGSTSNQPQHF.

V gene TRBV6-6 combines with J gene TRBJ1-5, with D perhaps matching TRBD1 (5 bases). Germline values: CDR1 MNHNY, CDR2 SVGAGI (reference sequence). The CDR3 is 16 amino acids. The V gene lost 4 bases and the J gene lost 3 bases, with 16 bases spanning the gap. CDR3 DNA: TGTGCCAGCAGTTCCGCTGACGAGGGGCCCAATCAGCCCCAGCATTTT. This translates into CASSSADEGPNQPQHF.

The gene calls are TRBV19 and TRBJ2-7, with D possibly being TRBD1 (5 bases). Germline values: CDR1 LNHDA, CDR2 SQIVND (reference sequence). The CDR3 runs 13 residues. Trimming took off 2 bases at V and 5 bases at J, with 10 bases between the two ends. The CDR3 is CASSILTGDEQYF. CDR3 DNA sequence: TGTGCCAGTAGTATACTCACAGGTGACGAGCAGTACTTC.

The chain combines TRBV11-1 with TRBJ2-2; D could derive from TRBD1 or TRBD2 (7 bases each). The CDR3 is 16 residues long. V was clipped by 7 bases and J by 5 bases, with 20 bases between them. Germline V gene sequence: CDR1 SGHAT, CDR2 FQDESV (reference sequence). The CDR3 loop reads CASTFSRGGPTGELFF. CDR3 in DNA: TGTGCCAGCACCTTTTCCAGGGGGGGCCCGACCGGGGAGCTGTTTTTT. Filled out from reference TRBV11-1 and TRBJ2-2, the complete variable domain reads EAEVAQSPRYKITEKSQAVAFWCDPISGHATLYWYRQILGQGPELLVQFQDESVVDDSQLPKDRFSAERLKGVDSTLKIQPAELGDSAMYLCASTFSRGGPTGELFFGEGSRLTVL.

This chain links TRBV5-5 with TRBJ1-1; 8 bases map to TRBD1. In germline, CDR1 is SGHKS, CDR2 YYEKEE (reference sequence). V lost 1 base, J lost 0 bases, and 2 bases stayed unmatched. The CDR3 is 15 amino acids. CDR3 DNA sequence: TGTGCCAGCAGCTTGACAGGGGGAATGAACACTGAAGCTTTCTTT. This encodes CASSLTGGMNTEAFF.

This clone was found a few times. This rearrangement joins TRBV29-1 to TRBJ2-7, with a possible D match to TRBD1 (6 bases). Germline V gene lookup returns CDR1 SQVTM and CDR2 ANQGSEA. V gave up 4 bases and J gave up 0 bases, with 13 bases separating them. This CDR3 comprises 14 residues. The CDR3 DNA follows: TGCAGCGTTGTGAGGCAGGGGAGCTCCTACGAGCAGTACTTC. It codes for CSVVRQGSSYEQYF.

The chain joins TRBV14 to TRBJ1-1; D remains ambiguous. Trimming cost V 5 bases and J 0 bases, with 7 bases left between them. This CDR3 comprises 13 residues. CDR1 is SGHDN and CDR2 is FVKESK in the germline V gene. The CDR3 nucleotides are TGTGCCAGCAGCTCTCAATTGAACACTGAAGCTTTCTTT. Its translation: CASSSQLNTEAFF. The full variable domain, in which reference TRBV14 and TRBJ1-1 provide the parts outside the CDR3, is EAGVTQFPSHSVIEKGQTVTLRCDPISGHDNLYWYRRVMGKEIKFLLHFVKESKQDESGMPNNRFLAERTGGTYSTLKVQPAELEDSGVYFCASSSQLNTEAFFGQGTRLTVV.

V gene TRBV11-2 combines with J gene TRBJ1-3; D gene ambiguous. This CDR3 comprises 16 residues. The V end was cut by 3 bases, the J end by 0 bases, with 12 bases between. The V gene's germline CDR1 is SGHAT and CDR2 FQNNGV. The CDR3 is CASSFTQASSGNTIYF. The CDR3 DNA reads TGTGCCAGCAGCTTCACGCAGGCAAGCTCTGGAAACACCATATATTTT. The full variable domain, with the rest looked up from reference TRBV11-2 and TRBJ1-3, is EAGVAQSPRYKIIEKRQSVAFWCNPISGHATLYWYQQILGQGPKLLIQFQNNGVVDDSQLPKDRFSAERLKGVDSTLKIQPAKLEDSAVYLCASSFTQASSGNTIYFGEGSWLTVV.

The rearrangement uses TRBV9 and TRBJ2-1, with 9 bases fitting TRBD1. The CDR3 totals 19 residues. J gave up 8 bases and V 0 bases, and 18 bases lay outside the gene matches. CDR1 and CDR2 from the germline V gene are SGDLS and YYNGEE. CDR3 DNA sequence: TGTGCCAGCAGCGTAGGAGGTGGGGCTGGACAGGGGAATTCGGATGAGCAGTTCTTC. Encoded protein: CASSVGGGAGQGNSDEQFF. Supplemented by reference TRBV9 and TRBJ2-1, the full variable domain reads DSGVTQTPKHLITATGQRVTLRCSPRSGDLSVYWYQQSLDQGLQFLIQYYNGEERAKGNILERFSAQQFPDLHSELNLSSLELGDSALYFCASSVGGGAGQGNSDEQFFGPGTRLTVL.

The chain joins TRBV4-3 to TRBJ2-3, with 7 bases identical to TRBD2. This CDR3 has 15 amino acids. Trimming at V came to 2 bases and at J to 2 bases, leaving 4 bases not matched to a gene. The germline V gene has CDR1 LGHNA and CDR2 YSLEER. DNA of the CDR3: TGCGCCAGCAGCCAACTAGCGGAGCTCACAGATACGCAGTATTTT. This codes for CASSQLAELTDTQYF.

The table lists this clone with a count of one. This sequence joins TRBV27 and TRBJ2-5, with D maybe TRBD1 (6 bases). This CDR3 is 16 amino acids long. Germline V gives CDR1 MNHEY, CDR2 SMNVEV (reference sequence). Trimming removed 4 bases from V and 9 bases from J, with 24 bases in between. The CDR3: CASSSQGRGGRGAQYF. DNA for the CDR3: TGTGCCAGCAGTTCACAGGGAAGAGGCGGGCGAGGGGCCCAGTACTTC.

The chain uses TRBV5-1 and TRBJ1-1; D gene unclear. V was pared by 1 base and J by 0 bases, with 10 bases between. Germline V CDR1 and CDR2: SGHRS, YFSETQ. CDR3 length: 15 residues. The CDR3: CASSLNPSLNTEAFF. The CDR3 DNA sequence: TGCGCCAGCAGCTTGAATCCCAGCTTGAACACTGAAGCTTTCTTT.

The rearrangement links TRBV7-8 to TRBJ2-3, with TRBD2 matching over 9 bases. Germline V gene lookup returns CDR1 SGHVS and CDR2 FQNEAQ. The CDR3 consists of 16 residues. V trimming: 5 bases; J trimming: 1 base; junction bases outside the gene matches: 7. CDR3 nucleotides: TGTGCCAGCAGCCAGGAGCGGGGGGCGGGCACAGATACGCAGTATTTT. Protein: CASSQERGAGTDTQYF. Full variable domain (rest looked up from reference TRBV7-8 and TRBJ2-3): GAGVSQSPRYKVAKRGQDVALRCDPISGHVSLFWYQQALGQGPEFLTYFQNEAQLDKSGLPSDRFFAERPEGSVSTLKIQRTQQEDSAVYLCASSQERGAGTDTQYFGPGTRLTVL.

This clone has just a few counts. The chain joins TRBV29-1 to TRBJ1-5; TRBD1 is a possible D gene (5 bases). CDR1 and CDR2 from the germline V gene are SQVTM and ANQGSEA. V was cut by 4 bases and J by 6 bases, with 13 bases left in between. This CDR3 spans 13 amino acids. The CDR3 DNA reads as TGCAGCGTTGGGTCAGGGATCGGTCAGCCCCAGCATTTT. Amino acids: CSVGSGIGQPQHF.

J is TRBJ2-7 and V is TRBV7-9, with 8 bases lining up with TRBD2. J lost 2 bases, V lost 5 bases, and 5 bases had no gene match. Per germline, CDR1 SEHNR and CDR2 FQNEAQ (reference sequence). The CDR3 loop spans 14 amino acids. The CDR3 reads CASSPTGLAYEQYF. The CDR3 DNA sequence: TGTGCCAGCAGCCCGACGGGACTAGCCTACGAGCAGTACTTC.

CDR3 amino acids: CAWGQGLDQPQHF. The CDR3 nucleotides read TGTGCCTGGGGACAGGGGCTTGATCAGCCCCAGCATTTT. This rearrangement joins TRBV30 to TRBJ1-5, with TRBD1 identical over 9 bases. There are 13 residues in the CDR3. The V gene's germline CDR1 is GTSNPN and CDR2 SVGIG (reference sequence). J gave up 5 bases and V 5 bases, and 4 bases lay outside the gene matches.

The chain uses TRBV7-2 and TRBJ1-2; no reliable D call. The germline V gene encodes CDR1 SGHTA and CDR2 FQGNSA. There are 14 residues in the CDR3. Trimming cost V 4 bases and J 0 bases, with 9 bases left between them. The CDR3 DNA reads TGTGCCAGCAGCTCTTCCAGTGCTAACTATGGCTACACCTTC. Protein product: CASSSSSANYGYTF.